This TCR beta chain is from a study of shared clonotypes between healthy human individuals. All the donors were Caucasian adults who lived in Nashville, Tennessee. Researchers partitioned CD4+ cells into CD45RA+ naive and CD45RA-negative memory subsets. The genomic DNA of each subset was split evenly across several immunoSEQ plates. It was about 210 ng DNA, 25,000 to 35,000 T cell genomes, that sorted-subset replicate PCRs used. Libraries were prepared by immunoSEQ multiplex PCR; TCRdb keeps only in-frame clonotypes and omits some of them. This repertoire shows 2,500,000 or so clones, around 93% found once; its top ten account for approximately 0.41%. The CDR3 is made up of 12 amino acids. V shed 4 bases and J shed 4 bases, with 7 bases lying between them. CDR1 and CDR2 from the germline V gene are SQVTM and ANQGSEA.

This clonotype originated in a man younger than 30 in good health. Some clones in this sample may be carry-over from other donors' samples. The chain joins TRBV29-1 to TRBJ2-2; D not certain. Material: naive CD4+ T cells from PBMCs. Documented subset: CD45RA+ positively selected. CDR3 sequence (DNA): TGCAGCGTTGGGCCCCCCACCGGGGAGCTGTTTTTT. Its translation is CSVGPPTGELFF.